This TCR beta chain was captured in a study of blood T cell repertoires in COVID-19. Study information: Samples representing acute and convalescent COVID-19 were sourced from the United States, Italy and Spain. PBMCs, B-cell-depleted T cells, or T cells provided the cDNA or gDNA that made up the material.

The Seattle site enrolled patients during active infection and followed them longitudinally. Sequenced by immunoSEQ multiplex PCR; TCRdb stores in-frame clones only, minus some. Of 250,000 to 350,000 clones detected, just under 90% appear once; the ten largest clones hold roughly 5.9%. The germline V gene has CDR1 KGHSH and CDR2 LQKENI. The CDR3 length is 16 residues. V dropped 6 bases and J dropped 4 bases, with 19 bases sitting between them. The chain combines TRBV18 with TRBJ2-1; D remains ambiguous. The receptor was derived from a woman between 45 and 65 years old with COVID-19, enrolled during active disease. The sequencing input was peripheral blood. The CDR3 sequence is CASSEGESRAYNEQFF. In DNA, the CDR3 is TGTGCCAGCTCGGAAGGAGAGTCTCGAGCATACAATGAGCAGTTCTTC.